What follows is one T cell receptor (beta chain) and its context. Its antigen is still unknown. Some clones are missing from TCRdb's copy, which holds only in-frame ones; the method was immunoSEQ multiplex PCR. Of 20,000 to 30,000 clones listed, roughly 88% were seen once; the top ten hold approximately 9.5%. This entry belongs to a study of OX40 agonist ivuxolimab in advanced cancers. Study details: An agonistic anti-OX40 (CD134) antibody, ivuxolimab, was used to treat the patients. General study results and limits: Partly responding patients at 0.1-3.0 mg/kg showed some of the smallest clonal expansion.

Patients were ineligible given autoimmune disease history or systemic immunosuppression. This sequence was found in an adult with an advanced solid tumor such as melanoma, head and neck, liver or kidney cancer. Material: CD4+ or CD8+ T cells sorted from blood, obtained in a trial of the OX40 agonist ivuxolimab.

CDR3 amino acids: CASSLRGRNTIYF. CDR3 DNA sequence: TGTGCCAGCAGCTTGCGGGGGAGAAACACCATATATTTT. The rearrangement links TRBV5-4 to TRBJ1-3, with D possibly matching TRBD1 (5 bases). Germline assignment: CDR1 SGHNT and CDR2 YYREEE (reference sequence). V was clipped by 1 base and J by 5 bases, with 7 bases between them. The CDR3 is 13 residues long.